Reported below is one T cell receptor beta chain. This sample is drawn from a study of T cells after yellow fever vaccination. TCRdb fed the 5' RACE reads into MiXCR, producing one record per CDR3 protein. The profile covers some 300,000 distinct CDR3 sequences, with less than 9.5% appearing a single time and 17% taken by the ten largest. V gave up 3 bases and J gave up 3 bases, with 14 bases separating them. The CDR3 totals 16 residues. The clonotype comes from a man aged 18 to 30 who received the YFV17D yellow fever vaccine. The source was PBMCs, collected around 45 days after the first yellow fever vaccination. J is TRBJ2-2 and V is TRBV12-3 or TRBV12-4, with D tentatively TRBD1 (5 bases). This CDR3 is CASSLVRGSYTGELFF. CDR3 nucleotide sequence: TGTGCCAGCAGTTTGGTTAGGGGCTCTTACACCGGGGAGCTGTTTTTT.